This entry lists 14 T cell receptor beta chains sequenced from one sample in a study of blood T cell repertoires in COVID-19. Using immunoSEQ multiplex PCR, the repertoire was profiled, and TCRdb retains in-frame clones only, with some absent. The data hold 180,000 or so clones, with roughly 81% observed a single time. Sequencing was done on a sample of peripheral blood. These receptors came from a woman of 80 years or more with acute or convalescent COVID-19.

This clone has a single count. This chain uses TRBV4-3 with TRBJ2-7, with 10 bases matching TRBD2. Germline values: CDR1 LGHNA, CDR2 YSLEER. The CDR3 loop spans 14 amino acids. After removal of 8 bases from V and 2 bases from J, the junction contained 6 bases not matched to a gene. CDR3 amino acids: CASGRAGGPYEQYF. The CDR3 nucleotides read TGCGCCAGCGGGCGAGCGGGAGGGCCCTACGAGCAGTACTTC.

The J gene is TRBJ2-2, the V gene TRBV3-1 (or the pseudogene TRBV3-2), with 11 bases matching TRBD2. This CDR3 comprises 18 residues. CDR1 is LGHDT and CDR2 is YNNKEL in the germline V gene (reference sequence). The junction had 10 bases not matched to a gene; V was cut back by 3 bases and J by 4 bases. CDR3 nucleotide sequence: TGTGCCAGCAGCCAGCCCGGACTAGCGGGTACCCGCACCGGGGAGCTGTTTTTT. Translation gives CASSQPGLAGTRTGELFF.

CDR3 region: CASSSRQGRVSGANVLTF. The CDR3 coding sequence is TGTGCCAGCAGTTCTCGACAGGGGAGAGTCTCTGGGGCCAACGTCCTGACTTTC. The genes are TRBV27 and TRBJ2-6, with TRBD1 matching 8 bases. CDR1 and CDR2 from the germline V gene are MNHEY and SMNVEV (reference sequence). This CDR3 has 18 residues. The trim removed 4 bases at V and 0 bases at J, leaving 8 bases unmatched.

About this clone: Distinct nucleotide sequences in the sample also encode this CDR3. This sequence joins TRBV7-2 and TRBJ1-5; TRBD1 matches 9 bases. In germline, CDR1 is SGHTA, CDR2 FQGNSA. CDR3 length: 15 residues. The ends lost 1 base at V and 4 bases at J; junction bases unmatched: 2. Here the CDR3 reads CASSLDRGPNQPQHF. CDR3 DNA: TGTGCCAGCAGCTTAGACAGGGGGCCAAATCAGCCCCAGCATTTT. Based on the CDR3 plus reference TRBV7-2 and TRBJ1-5, the full variable domain is GAGVSQSPSNKVTEKGKDVELRCDPISGHTALYWYRQSLGQGLEFLIYFQGNSAPDKSGLPSDRFSAERTGGSVSTLTIQRTQQEDSAVYLCASSLDRGPNQPQHFGDGTRLSIL.

The chain carries TRBV5-1 and TRBJ2-5; D is perhaps TRBD1 (6 bases). Germline lookup yields CDR1 SGHRS and CDR2 YFSETQ. CDR3 length equals 15 residues. V lost 4 bases and J 4 bases, leaving 17 bases between the germline ends. The CDR3 bases are TGCGCCAGCAGCCTACCGACAGGAGAGACAGAGACCCAGTACTTC. Encoded protein: CASSLPTGETETQYF. Full variable domain (rest looked up from reference TRBV5-1 and TRBJ2-5): KAGVTQTPRYLIKTRGQQVTLSCSPISGHRSVSWYQQTPGQGLQFLFEYFSETQRNKGNFPGRFSGRQFSNSRSEMNVSTLELGDSALYLCASSLPTGETETQYFGPGTRLLVL.

The chain recombines TRBV28 with TRBJ2-5; 11 bases match TRBD2. Germline CDR1 is MDHEN and CDR2 is SYDVKM. J lost 1 base, V lost 3 bases, and 1 base had no gene match. This CDR3 is built from 15 residues. CDR3 sequence reads: CASSFGTSGQETQYF. CDR3 DNA: TGTGCCAGCAGTTTTGGGACTAGCGGCCAAGAGACCCAGTACTTC.

The chain recombines TRBV10-2 with TRBJ2-2; 10 positions match TRBD2. The length of the CDR3 is 16 residues. With V trimmed by 7 bases and J by 1 base, 6 bases remained unmatched. Germline CDR1 WSHSY, CDR2 SAAADI. The CDR3 spells CASTITSGMNTGELFF. In nucleotides, the CDR3 is TGCGCCAGCACCATAACTAGCGGGATGAACACCGGGGAGCTGTTTTTT.

This chain connects TRBV4-1 to TRBJ1-5; TRBD1 aligns across 7 bases. This CDR3 contains 15 residues. V was clipped by 2 bases and J by 5 bases; unmatched bases: 6. The germline gives CDR1 MGHRA, CDR2 YSYEKL. CDR3 in amino acids: CASSQQTGNDQPQHF. The CDR3, as DNA: TGCGCCAGCAGCCAACAGACAGGGAACGATCAGCCCCAGCATTTT.

The chain joins TRBV5-6 to TRBJ2-7, with D possibly being TRBD2 (7 bases). The V and J ends lost 0 bases and 7 bases respectively, with 17 bases between them. The CDR3 length is 15 residues. Per germline, CDR1 SGHDT and CDR2 YYEEEE. The CDR3 bases are TGTGCCAGCAGCTTGGCCGGGGGGCCGTCTCGGGAGCAGTACTTC. As protein: CASSLAGGPSREQYF.

The V and J genes are TRBV7-9 and TRBJ2-1, with TRBD1 matching over 10 bases. Germline-derived CDR1 and CDR2 are SEHNR and FQNEAQ (reference sequence). The CDR3 is 17 residues long. V shed 4 bases, J shed 4 bases, and the junction held 10 bases outside the gene matches. CDR3 protein: CASSSLPGTGVYNEQFF. The DNA for the CDR3 is TGTGCCAGCAGCTCCCTACCCGGGACAGGGGTTTACAATGAGCAGTTCTTC.

The chain couples TRBV28 to TRBJ2-5, with D possibly being TRBD2 (6 bases). The CDR3 extends over 15 amino acids. Trimming left V 4 bases short and J 4 bases short, with 16 bases between. CDR1 is MDHEN and CDR2 is SYDVKM in the germline V gene. The chain's CDR3 is CASSSLGGRGETQYF. As DNA, the CDR3 is TGTGCCAGCAGTTCCCTAGGAGGGCGGGGAGAGACCCAGTACTTC.

This chain links TRBV29-1 with TRBJ1-2; D is unresolved. The CDR3 is 9 residues long. Germline V CDR1 and CDR2: SQVTM, ANQGSEA. V lost 3 bases, J lost 8 bases, and 4 bases lay in between. CDR3 in DNA: TGCAGCGTTGAGGAGGGCTACACCTTC. This sequence encodes CSVEEGYTF.

The chain couples TRBV2 to TRBJ1-1, with D possibly matching TRBD1 (5 bases). The CDR3 has 14 amino acids. The germline gives CDR1 SNHLY, CDR2 FYNNEI. Trimming removed 5 bases at V and 0 bases at J, with 10 bases between. The DNA for the CDR3 is TGTGCCAGCAGTCAAAGACAGTTGAACACTGAAGCTTTCTTT. Amino acid sequence: CASSQRQLNTEAFF.

The J gene is TRBJ2-5, the V gene TRBV18; possible D gene TRBD1, 6 bases. The CDR3 extends over 13 amino acids. The germline V gene has CDR1 KGHSH and CDR2 LQKENI. V dropped 7 bases and J dropped 4 bases, with 13 bases sitting between them. The CDR3 bases are TGTGCCAGCTTACGTTCCAGGGGAGAGACCCAGTACTTC. Protein: CASLRSRGETQYF.